Many counts were recorded for the clone carrying this T cell receptor (beta chain). The antigen is not known. Ligated cDNA underwent four rounds of PCR with nested alpha and beta constant region primers and SP2. TCRdb called the 5' RACE reads again in MiXCR, with one record for every CDR3 protein. The sample yields tens of thousands of distinct CDR3 sequences, 6% to 8% seen once. TCR cDNA received a 3' ligated oligonucleotide that carried a UMI. Input was about 1 to 1,100 ng of DNase-treated total RNA without cell sorting. The record originates from a study of naive and memory T cell subsets. Study results and caveats: TCR transcript changes with activation or differentiation may affect this RNA method.

This CDR3 spans 16 amino acids. Germline CDR1 and CDR2: MNHEY and SVGEGT. V was shortened by 2 bases and J by 1 base, with 14 bases between the two germline ends. The chain joins TRBV6-2 or TRBV6-3 to TRBJ1-1; TRBD1 might be the D (5 bases). This receptor was taken from a female donor in good health. CDR3 nucleotides: TGTGCCAGCAGTTACAAATGGGGGGAGGAGAACACTGAAGCTTTCTTT. It encodes CASSYKWGEENTEAFF.